This T cell receptor (beta chain) was captured in a study of OX40 agonist ivuxolimab in advanced cancers. The CDR3 is made up of 17 amino acids. Germline V gene data show CDR1 as LNHNV and CDR2 as YYDKDF (reference sequence). Trimming cost V 2 bases and J 10 bases, with 21 bases left between them. This clone was recorded only once. The antigen remains unidentified. TCRdb's copy holds only in-frame clones and misses some; the assay was immunoSEQ multiplex PCR. The sample consists of approximately 43,000 clones, approximately 88% of them appearing once. Study-level results: CD8+ T cells were the subset that, on average, had more expanded clones than CD4+.

Autoimmune disease history or systemic immunosuppression disqualified patients. This TCR was sampled from an adult with an advanced solid tumor such as melanoma, head and neck, liver or kidney cancer. The V gene is TRBV15, the J gene TRBJ1-6; maybe TRBD1 (5 bases). The sample consisted of CD4+ or CD8+ T cells sorted from blood, taken in a trial of the OX40 agonist ivuxolimab. CDR3: CATSRPSTAIFSSPLHF. The CDR3 DNA is TGTGCCACCAGCAGACCCTCGACAGCCATTTTCTCATCACCCCTCCACTTT.